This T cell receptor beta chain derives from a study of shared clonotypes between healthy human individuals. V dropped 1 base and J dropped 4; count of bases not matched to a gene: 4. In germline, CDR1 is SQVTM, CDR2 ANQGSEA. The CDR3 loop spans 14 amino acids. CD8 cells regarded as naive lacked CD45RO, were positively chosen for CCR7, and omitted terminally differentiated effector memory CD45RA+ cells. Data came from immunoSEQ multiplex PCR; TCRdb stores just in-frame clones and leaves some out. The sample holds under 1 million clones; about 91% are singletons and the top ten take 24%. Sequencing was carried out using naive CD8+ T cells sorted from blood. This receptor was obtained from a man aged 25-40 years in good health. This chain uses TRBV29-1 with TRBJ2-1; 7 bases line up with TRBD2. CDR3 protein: CSVEGSSGYNEQFF. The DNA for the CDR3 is TGCAGCGTTGAAGGGTCTAGCGGTTACAATGAGCAGTTCTTC.